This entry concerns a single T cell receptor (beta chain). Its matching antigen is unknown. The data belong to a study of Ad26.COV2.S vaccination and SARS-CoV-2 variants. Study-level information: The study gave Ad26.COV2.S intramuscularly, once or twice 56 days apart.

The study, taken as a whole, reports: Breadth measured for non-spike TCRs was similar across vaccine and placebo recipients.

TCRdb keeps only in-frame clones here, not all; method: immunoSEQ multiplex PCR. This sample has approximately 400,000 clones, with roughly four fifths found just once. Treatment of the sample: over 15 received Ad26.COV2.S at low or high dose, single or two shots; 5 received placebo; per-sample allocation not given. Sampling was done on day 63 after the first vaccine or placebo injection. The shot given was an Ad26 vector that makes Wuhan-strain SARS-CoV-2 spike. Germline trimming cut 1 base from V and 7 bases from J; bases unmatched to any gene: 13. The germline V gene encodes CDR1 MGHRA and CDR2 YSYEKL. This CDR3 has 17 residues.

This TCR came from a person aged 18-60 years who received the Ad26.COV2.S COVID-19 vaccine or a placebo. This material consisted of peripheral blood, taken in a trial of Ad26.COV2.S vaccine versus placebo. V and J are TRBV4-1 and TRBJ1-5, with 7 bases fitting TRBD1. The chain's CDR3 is CASSQGILTGWRQPQHF. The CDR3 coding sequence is TGCGCCAGCAGCCAAGGTATTTTGACAGGGTGGCGACAGCCCCAGCATTTT.